The 19 T cell receptor beta chains presented below share a single source sample, sequenced in a study of blood T cell repertoires in COVID-19 (dated by TCRdb to about 2020). Libraries came from the immunoSEQ multiplex PCR assay. TCRdb's version of the immuneACCESS table is confined to in-frame rearrangements and falls short of the full clone set. An unresolved V gene accounts for under half of the shortfall where checked; the remainder is of unknown origin. The table for this sample lists about 140,000 clones; approximately 84% of them were counted only once. The biggest ten clones account for about 5.5% of the sample. The sequencing input was PBMCs or T cells enriched from blood (not recorded which). These receptors all stem from a man aged 35 to 55 with acute COVID-19.

This chain links TRBV18 with TRBJ2-7; 11 bases match TRBD1. The CDR3 is made up of 15 amino acids. V lost 10 bases and J lost 3; bases outside the gene matches: 11. The germline gives CDR1 KGHSH, CDR2 LQKENI. CDR3 nucleotide sequence: TGTGCCACCCCCCAGAGGGGACAGGGGGTCTACGAGCAGTACTTC. Its protein is CATPQRGQGVYEQYF.

This clone was counted only a few times. This chain connects TRBV5-4 to TRBJ1-1, with 7 bases identical to TRBD1. This CDR3 has 18 residues. V gave up 4 bases and J gave up 1 base; unmatched junction bases: 16. From germline, CDR1 is SGHNT and CDR2 YYREEE (reference sequence). The CDR3 protein is CASSERLTGVTTNTEAFF. As DNA, the CDR3 is TGTGCCAGCAGCGAGCGGTTAACAGGGGTGACTACGAACACTGAAGCTTTCTTT.

The chain is built from TRBV30 and TRBJ2-7; 7 bases match TRBD1. Germline CDR1 reads GTSNPN; CDR2 reads SVGIG (reference sequence). CDR3 size: 15 residues. V shed 3 bases, J shed 3 bases, and the junction held 11 bases outside the gene matches. CDR3 DNA: TGTGCCTGGAGGGACCGACAGGGCCTAGTCTACGAGCAGTACTTC. It translates to CAWRDRQGLVYEQYF.

The chain carries TRBV6-5 and TRBJ2-7; TRBD1 matches at 10 bases. The CDR3 is made up of 15 amino acids. The junction had 8 bases not matched to a gene; V was cut back by 6 bases and J by 3 bases. Germline lookup yields CDR1 MNHEY and CDR2 SVGAGI. The CDR3 DNA reads as TGTGCCAGCAGGACCCGGGACAGGGGACACTACGAGCAGTACTTC. Protein product: CASRTRDRGHYEQYF.

The J gene is TRBJ1-1, the V gene TRBV4-3, with D uncertain. The germline gives CDR1 LGHNA, CDR2 YSLEER. This CDR3 spans 15 amino acids. Trimming removed 0 bases at V and 5 bases at J, with 13 bases between. The CDR3 sequence: CASSQDLAERTEAFF. The DNA for the CDR3 is TGCGCCAGCAGCCAAGATCTGGCTGAACGAACTGAAGCTTTCTTT.

The V gene is TRBV7-9, the J gene TRBJ1-4, with 7 bases fitting TRBD1. Germline V gene sequence: CDR1 SEHNR, CDR2 FQNEAQ (reference sequence). Unmatched junction bases numbered 4, after V lost 6 bases and J lost 0 bases. The CDR3 loop spans 15 amino acids. The CDR3 DNA follows: TGTGCCAGCAGTCGACAGGGCGCAACTAATGAAAAACTGTTTTTT. It encodes CASSRQGATNEKLFF.

The chain uses TRBV5-8 and TRBJ1-2; D perhaps matches TRBD1 (6 bases). Germline V lookup: CDR1 SGHTS, CDR2 YDEGEE. The V end was cut by 3 bases, the J end by 3 bases, with 18 bases between. The CDR3 has 16 amino acids. The CDR3 spells CASSWGHLVRDYGYTF. In nucleotides, the CDR3 is TGTGCCAGCAGCTGGGGACATCTCGTGAGGGACTATGGCTACACCTTC. Combining the CDR3 with reference TRBV5-8 and TRBJ1-2 gives the whole variable domain EAGVTQSPTHLIKTRGQQATLRCSPISGHTSVYWYQQALGLGLQFLLWYDEGEERNRGNFPPRFSGRQFPNYSSELNVNALELEDSALYLCASSWGHLVRDYGYTFGSGTRLTVV.

This clone was seen a single time. The chain recombines TRBV18 with TRBJ1-1; D is undetermined. Trimming stripped 4 bases from V and 1 base from J, with 13 bases between. Germline V gene sequence: CDR1 KGHSH, CDR2 LQKENI. CDR3 length: 15 residues. CDR3 amino acids: CASSLQAWANTEAFF. The CDR3, as DNA: TGTGCCAGCTCACTCCAAGCCTGGGCGAACACTGAAGCTTTCTTT.

V is TRBV3-1 (or the pseudogene TRBV3-2) and J is TRBJ1-2; tentatively, D is TRBD1 (5 bases). Looked up from germline, CDR1 is LGHDT and CDR2 is YNNKEL (reference sequence). Trimming cost V 3 bases and J 2 bases, with 13 bases left between them. This CDR3 comprises 15 residues. This chain's CDR3 is CASSHFDSINYGYTF. The CDR3 DNA reads as TGTGCCAGCAGCCACTTTGACAGTATAAACTATGGCTACACCTTC.

This chain connects TRBV7-8 to TRBJ2-5; D gene unclear. This CDR3 is built from 12 residues. The germline V gene has CDR1 SGHVS and CDR2 FQNEAQ. Trimming removed 5 bases at V and 1 base at J, with 5 bases between. Written as DNA, the CDR3 is TGTGCCAGCAGCCCGGTCCAAGAGACCCAGTACTTC. Amino acid sequence: CASSPVQETQYF.

V and J are TRBV4-1 and TRBJ1-3, with 8 positions matching TRBD1. The CDR3 covers 18 residues. Trimming removed 4 bases from V and 1 base from J; junction bases left unmatched: 12. Germline CDR1 is MGHRA and CDR2 is YSYEKL. CDR3 sequence (DNA): TGCGCCAGCAGCCGACCGGGACAGGTCCGGGAATCTGGAAACACCATATATTTT. Its translation: CASSRPGQVRESGNTIYF.

This chain's CDR3 is CASRLAGDYNEQFF. In DNA form, the CDR3 reads TGTGCCAGCAGACTAGCGGGGGATTACAATGAGCAGTTCTTC. The genes are TRBV6-5 and TRBJ2-1; 11 bases are a match to TRBD2. V dropped 6 bases and J dropped 4; count of bases not matched to a gene: 2. CDR1 is MNHEY, CDR2 SVGAGI, per germline. The CDR3 is made up of 14 amino acids.

The chain employs TRBV19 and TRBJ1-2; maybe TRBD1 (5 bases). This CDR3 has 13 residues. Germline assignment: CDR1 LNHDA and CDR2 SQIVND (reference sequence). V was shortened by 6 bases and J by 6 bases, with 14 bases between the two germline ends. This CDR3 is CASRGGRGDGYTF. The CDR3 DNA reads TGTGCCAGTAGGGGGGGTCGGGGAGATGGCTACACCTTC.

The chain links TRBV15 to TRBJ2-1, with 7 bases lining up with TRBD1. Germline CDR1 reads LNHNV; CDR2 reads YYDKDF (reference sequence). The CDR3 has 16 residues. The trim removed 0 bases at V and 6 bases at J, leaving 8 bases unmatched. This CDR3 is CATSRDTRGPPNEQFF. CDR3 DNA: TGTGCCACCAGCAGAGATACGAGGGGGCCACCCAATGAGCAGTTCTTC.

The V gene is TRBV7-2, the J gene TRBJ2-1; 7 positions match TRBD2. V was clipped by 6 bases and J by 0 bases; unmatched bases: 5. This CDR3 has 15 residues. Germline V gene lookup returns CDR1 SGHTA and CDR2 FQGNSA. The CDR3 coding sequence is TGTGCCAGCAGTCTAGCGGTTCCCTCCTACAATGAGCAGTTCTTC. Residues: CASSLAVPSYNEQFF.

This clone came up a few times. The CDR3: CASSELRTSGSYEQYF. Here the CDR3 DNA reads TGTGCCAGTAGTGAACTGAGGACTAGCGGGTCCTACGAGCAGTACTTC. The rearrangement links TRBV19 to TRBJ2-7; 11 bases are a match to TRBD2. Per germline, CDR1 LNHDA and CDR2 SQIVND (reference sequence). V lost 5 bases and J lost 1; bases outside the gene matches: 7. The CDR3 runs 16 residues.

The rearrangement joins TRBV4-3 to TRBJ2-5; TRBD1 aligns across 7 bases. The length of the CDR3 is 15 residues. The germline CDR1 and CDR2 sequences are LGHNA and YSLEER. V was clipped by 4 bases and J by 2 bases; unmatched bases: 7. CDR3 protein: CASSPQGDKQETQYF. In DNA form, the CDR3 reads TGCGCCAGCAGCCCCCAGGGGGACAAACAAGAGACCCAGTACTTC.

This clone occurred once. V is TRBV11-2 and J is TRBJ1-5; 7 bases are a match to TRBD1. The CDR3 loop spans 15 amino acids. With 4 bases clipped from V and 0 bases from J, the junction kept 3 bases outside the gene matches. Germline CDR1 and CDR2: SGHAT and FQNNGV. The CDR3 here is CASSSGGSSNQPQHF. Written as DNA, the CDR3 is TGTGCCAGCAGCTCAGGGGGTTCTAGCAATCAGCCCCAGCATTTT. The whole variable domain, remainder taken from reference TRBV11-2 and TRBJ1-5, is EAGVAQSPRYKIIEKRQSVAFWCNPISGHATLYWYQQILGQGPKLLIQFQNNGVVDDSQLPKDRFSAERLKGVDSTLKIQPAKLEDSAVYLCASSSGGSSNQPQHFGDGTRLSIL.

In its sample, this clone was seen once. The CDR3 DNA sequence: TGTGCCAGCAGTAATATAGCGGGGGGAGAATACGAGCAGTACTTC. Amino acids: CASSNIAGGEYEQYF. This chain joins TRBV2 and TRBJ2-7; 10 bases line up with TRBD2. J lost 4 bases, V lost 5 bases, and 8 bases had no gene match. The CDR3 runs to 15 residues. Germline assignment: CDR1 SNHLY and CDR2 FYNNEI.